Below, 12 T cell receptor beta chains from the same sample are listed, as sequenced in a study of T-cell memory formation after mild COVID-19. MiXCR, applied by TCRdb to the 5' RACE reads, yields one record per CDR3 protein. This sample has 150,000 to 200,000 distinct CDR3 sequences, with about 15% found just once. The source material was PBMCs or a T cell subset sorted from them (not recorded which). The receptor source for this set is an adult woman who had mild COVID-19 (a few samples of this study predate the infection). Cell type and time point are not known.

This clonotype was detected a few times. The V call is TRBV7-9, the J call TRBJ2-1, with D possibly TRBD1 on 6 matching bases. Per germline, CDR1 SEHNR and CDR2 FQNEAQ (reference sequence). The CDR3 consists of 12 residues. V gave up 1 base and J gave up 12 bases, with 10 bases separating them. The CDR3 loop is CASSLEDSGQFF. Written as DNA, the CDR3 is TGTGCCAGCAGCTTAGAGGACAGCGGGCAGTTCTTC. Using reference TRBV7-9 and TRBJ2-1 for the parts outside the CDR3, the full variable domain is DTGVSQNPRHKITKRGQNVTFRCDPISEHNRLYWYRQTLGQGPEFLTYFQNEAQLEKSRLLSDRFSAERPKGSFSTLEIQRTEQGDSAMYLCASSLEDSGQFFGPGTRLTVL.

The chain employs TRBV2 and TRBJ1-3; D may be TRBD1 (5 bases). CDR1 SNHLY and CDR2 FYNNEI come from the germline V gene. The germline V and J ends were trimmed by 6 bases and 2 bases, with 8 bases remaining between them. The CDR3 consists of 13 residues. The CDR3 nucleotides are TGTGCCAGCAGCGGGACTACTGGAAACACCATATATTTT. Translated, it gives CASSGTTGNTIYF.

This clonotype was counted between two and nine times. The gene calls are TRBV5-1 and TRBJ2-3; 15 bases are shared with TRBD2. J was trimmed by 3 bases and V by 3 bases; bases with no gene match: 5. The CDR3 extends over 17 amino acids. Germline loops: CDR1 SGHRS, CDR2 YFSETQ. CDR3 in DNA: TGCGCCAGCAGCTCGGGACTAGCGGGGGGATGGACAGATACGCAGTATTTT. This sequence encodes CASSSGLAGGWTDTQYF.

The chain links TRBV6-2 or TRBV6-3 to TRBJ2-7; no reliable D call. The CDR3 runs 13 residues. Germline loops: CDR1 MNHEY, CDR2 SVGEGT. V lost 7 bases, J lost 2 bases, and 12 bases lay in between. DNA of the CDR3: TGTGCCAGCAACCCGTCGCTAGCCTACGAGCAGTACTTC. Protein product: CASNPSLAYEQYF.

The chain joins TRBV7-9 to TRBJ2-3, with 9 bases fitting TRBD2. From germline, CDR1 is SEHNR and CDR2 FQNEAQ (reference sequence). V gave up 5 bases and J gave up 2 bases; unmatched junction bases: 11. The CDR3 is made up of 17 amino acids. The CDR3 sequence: CASSPQREAPYTDTQYF. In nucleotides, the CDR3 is TGTGCCAGCAGCCCCCAGCGGGAGGCTCCCTACACAGATACGCAGTATTTT.

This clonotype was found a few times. The CDR3 protein is CASSRGLAGGRNEQFF. The CDR3 bases are TGTGCCAGCAGCCGGGGACTAGCGGGAGGCCGCAATGAGCAGTTCTTC. The chain is built from TRBV3-1 and TRBJ2-1; TRBD2 matches at 15 bases. Germline loops: CDR1 LGHDT, CDR2 YNNKEL (reference sequence). Trimming at V came to 4 bases and at J to 6 bases, leaving 4 bases not matched to a gene. CDR3 length: 16 amino acids.

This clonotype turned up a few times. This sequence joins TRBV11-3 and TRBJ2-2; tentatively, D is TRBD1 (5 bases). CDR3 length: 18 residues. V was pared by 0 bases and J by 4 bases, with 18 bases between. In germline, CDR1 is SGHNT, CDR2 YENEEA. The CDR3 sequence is CASSLEGWGQGGTGELFF. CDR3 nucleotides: TGTGCCAGCAGCTTAGAGGGTTGGGGTCAGGGTGGCACCGGGGAGCTGTTTTTT.

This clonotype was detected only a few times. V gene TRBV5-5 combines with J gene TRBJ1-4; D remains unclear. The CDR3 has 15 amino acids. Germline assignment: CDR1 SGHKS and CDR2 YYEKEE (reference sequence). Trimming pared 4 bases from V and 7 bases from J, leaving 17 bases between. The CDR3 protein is CASSRWEGMGEKLFF. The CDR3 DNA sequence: TGTGCCAGCAGCCGCTGGGAAGGGATGGGTGAAAAACTGTTTTTT.

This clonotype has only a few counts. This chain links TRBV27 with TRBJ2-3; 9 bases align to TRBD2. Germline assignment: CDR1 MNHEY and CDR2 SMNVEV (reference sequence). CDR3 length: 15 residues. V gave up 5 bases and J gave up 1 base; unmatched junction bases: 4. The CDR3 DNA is TGTGCCAGCAGTAAAGCGGGAGGTCGCACAGATACGCAGTATTTT. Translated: CASSKAGGRTDTQYF.

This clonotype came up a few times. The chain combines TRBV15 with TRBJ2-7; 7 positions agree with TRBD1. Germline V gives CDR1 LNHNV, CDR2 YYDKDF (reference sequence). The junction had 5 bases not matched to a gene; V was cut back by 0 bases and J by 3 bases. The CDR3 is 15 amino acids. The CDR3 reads CATSRDVGQLYEQYF. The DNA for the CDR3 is TGTGCCACCAGCAGAGATGTGGGACAGCTCTACGAGCAGTACTTC.

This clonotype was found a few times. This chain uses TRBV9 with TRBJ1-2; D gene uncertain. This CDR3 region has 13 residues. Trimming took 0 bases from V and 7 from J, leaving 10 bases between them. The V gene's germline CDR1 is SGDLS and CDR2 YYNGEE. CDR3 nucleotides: TGTGCCAGCAGCGTAGCGTCAGACTTTGGCTACACCTTC. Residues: CASSVASDFGYTF. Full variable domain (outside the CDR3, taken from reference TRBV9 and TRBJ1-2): DSGVTQTPKHLITATGQRVTLRCSPRSGDLSVYWYQQSLDQGLQFLIQYYNGEERAKGNILERFSAQQFPDLHSELNLSSLELGDSALYFCASSVASDFGYTFGSGTRLTVV.

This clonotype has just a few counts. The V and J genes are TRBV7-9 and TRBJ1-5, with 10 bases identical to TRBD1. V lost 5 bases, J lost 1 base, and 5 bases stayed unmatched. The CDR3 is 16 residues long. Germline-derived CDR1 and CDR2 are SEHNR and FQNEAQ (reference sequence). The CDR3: CASSPGTGVSNQPQHF. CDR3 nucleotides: TGTGCCAGCAGCCCCGGGACAGGGGTGAGCAATCAGCCCCAGCATTTT.